What follows are 14 T cell receptor beta chains derived from one specimen sequenced in a study of shared clonotypes between healthy human individuals. This table comes from immunoSEQ multiplex PCR, and its TCRdb copy is limited to in-frame clones, with some not included. The sample consists of about 2.4 million clones, 93% of them appearing once. The source material was naive CD4+ T cells from PBMCs. Subset indicated: CD45RA+ positively selected. The receptor set was obtained from a man aged 18 to 35 in good health. Some clones in this sample may be carry-over from other donors' samples.

The genes are TRBV7-3 and TRBJ1-1, with D unclear. Per germline, CDR1 SGHTA and CDR2 FQGTGA. This CDR3 contains 16 residues. Between the trimmed V and J ends, which lost 2 bases and 5 bases, there was a span of 18 bases. This CDR3 reads CASSLGGNRGLTEAFF. The CDR3 region has the DNA TGTGCCAGCAGCTTAGGAGGAAATCGGGGTTTAACTGAAGCTTTCTTT.

For the CDR3, the DNA is TGTGCCAGCAGTTACAGAGACAGTCAAGAGACCCAGTACTTC. Protein: CASSYRDSQETQYF. The chain is built from TRBV6-5 and TRBJ2-5; perhaps TRBD1 as D (5 bases). This CDR3 has 14 amino acids. The germline V and J ends were trimmed by 2 bases and 2 bases, with 9 bases remaining between them. In germline, CDR1 is MNHEY, CDR2 SVGAGI.

The chain uses TRBV18 and TRBJ2-5; 7 bases fit TRBD1. The CDR3 runs to 15 residues. The J segment lost 4 bases and the V segment lost 6 bases, leaving 11 bases of the junction unmatched. CDR1 KGHSH and CDR2 LQKENI come from the germline V gene. The DNA of the CDR3 is TGTGCCAGCTCTCCGAAGGGGACAGCCGGAGAGACCCAGTACTTC. It specifies CASSPKGTAGETQYF.

J is TRBJ2-1 and V is TRBV6-5; D gene uncertain. The ends were cut back, 1 base at V and 0 bases at J, with 7 bases in the middle. Germline V gene sequence: CDR1 MNHEY, CDR2 SVGAGI. CDR3 size: 15 residues. The CDR3 loop is CASSYFLGSYNEQFF. The CDR3 DNA is TGTGCCAGCAGTTACTTTCTAGGCTCCTACAATGAGCAGTTCTTC.

The chain carries TRBV6-6 and TRBJ2-5; 8 bases align to TRBD1. The CDR3 length is 14 residues. Trimming took 2 bases from V and 5 from J; bases not matched to a gene: 4. The germline CDR1 and CDR2 sequences are MNHNY and SVGAGI (reference sequence). The CDR3 nucleotides read TGTGCCAGCAGTTACAACAGGGGGTCGGAGACCCAGTACTTC. Residues: CASSYNRGSETQYF.

On this clone: Other DNA sequences within the sample encode an identical CDR3. This chain links TRBV18 with TRBJ2-7, with 14 bases aligning to TRBD2. The CDR3 has 16 amino acids. Germline V gives CDR1 KGHSH, CDR2 LQKENI. The V and J ends lost 5 bases and 2 bases, in that order; junction bases with no gene match: 5. This CDR3 reads CASSSGLAGGPYEQYF. The CDR3 DNA follows: TGTGCCAGCTCATCAGGACTAGCGGGAGGCCCCTACGAGCAGTACTTC.

V and J are TRBV5-1 and TRBJ2-5; D gene ambiguous. V lost 4 bases and J lost 4, with 14 bases in between. Germline CDR1 and CDR2: SGHRS and YFSETQ. This CDR3 has 14 amino acids. The CDR3 sequence is CASSPPGQRETQYF. Here the CDR3 DNA reads TGCGCCAGCAGCCCTCCGGGCCAGAGAGAGACCCAGTACTTC.

This clone was recorded once. The V gene is TRBV5-1, the J gene TRBJ2-5; 8 nucleotides agree with TRBD1. This CDR3 region has 14 residues. Germline values: CDR1 SGHRS, CDR2 YFSETQ. Trimming at V came to 2 bases and at J to 3 bases, leaving 3 bases not matched to a gene. The CDR3 DNA is TGCGCCAGCAGCTTCGGGACAGGAAAAGAGACCCAGTACTTC. It specifies CASSFGTGKETQYF.

The chain couples TRBV7-3 to TRBJ2-3; 7 bases are a match to TRBD2. Looked up from germline, CDR1 is SGHTA and CDR2 is FQGTGA. With V trimmed by 6 bases and J by 4 bases, 13 bases remained unmatched. This CDR3 has 16 residues. The CDR3 DNA sequence: TGTGCCAGCAGTGAGAAGCCAGCGGGATCGGCAGATACGCAGTATTTT. Residues: CASSEKPAGSADTQYF.

This chain connects TRBV7-3 to TRBJ2-2; D perhaps matches TRBD2 (5 bases). Germline-derived CDR1 and CDR2 are SGHTA and FQGTGA. CDR3 length: 16 residues. Trimming shortened V by 1 base and J by 3 bases, and 12 bases separated the two germline ends. As DNA, the CDR3 is TGTGCCAGCAGCTTAATCGGCGGGCCTGACACCGGGGAGCTGTTTTTT. Amino acid sequence: CASSLIGGPDTGELFF.

The genes are TRBV7-9 and TRBJ2-7, with 7 nucleotides matching TRBD1. Germline V gives CDR1 SEHNR, CDR2 FQNEAQ (reference sequence). The CDR3 consists of 13 residues. With V trimmed by 0 bases and J by 4 bases, 0 bases remained unmatched. The CDR3, as DNA: TGTGCCAGCAGCTTAGCGACAGGGTACGAGCAGTACTTC. Translating gives CASSLATGYEQYF. Looking up the rest from reference TRBV7-9 and TRBJ2-7 gives the full variable domain: DTGVSQNPRHKITKRGQNVTFRCDPISEHNRLYWYRQTLGQGPEFLTYFQNEAQLEKSRLLSDRFSAERPKGSFSTLEIQRTEQGDSAMYLCASSLATGYEQYFGPGTRLTVT.

This sequence joins TRBV28 and TRBJ2-1; 8 bases map to TRBD2. Germline V gives CDR1 MDHEN, CDR2 SYDVKM. The V and J ends lost 4 bases and 5 bases, in that order; junction bases with no gene match: 10. The CDR3 contains 16 residues. CDR3 sequence: CASSSTSGGRHNEQFF. The CDR3 nucleotides are TGTGCCAGCAGTTCCACTAGCGGTGGGAGGCACAATGAGCAGTTCTTC.

Comments on this clone: Other DNA sequences of this sample code for an identical CDR3. The V gene is TRBV7-2, the J gene TRBJ1-2; D is undetermined. Germline V lookup: CDR1 SGHTA, CDR2 FQGNSA. Trimming took off 5 bases at V and 4 bases at J, with 14 bases between the two ends. This CDR3 comprises 14 residues. The CDR3 region has the DNA TGTGCCAGCAGCCCCTACGGTAGTGGCTATGGCTACACCTTC. Protein: CASSPYGSGYGYTF.

The chain joins TRBV28 to TRBJ2-2; D is uncertain. The length of the CDR3 is 12 residues. The V end was cut by 8 bases, the J end by 2 bases, with 6 bases between. From germline, CDR1 is MDHEN and CDR2 SYDVKM. The CDR3 spells CASPGNTGELFF. The DNA of the CDR3 is TGTGCCAGCCCGGGCAACACCGGGGAGCTGTTTTTT.